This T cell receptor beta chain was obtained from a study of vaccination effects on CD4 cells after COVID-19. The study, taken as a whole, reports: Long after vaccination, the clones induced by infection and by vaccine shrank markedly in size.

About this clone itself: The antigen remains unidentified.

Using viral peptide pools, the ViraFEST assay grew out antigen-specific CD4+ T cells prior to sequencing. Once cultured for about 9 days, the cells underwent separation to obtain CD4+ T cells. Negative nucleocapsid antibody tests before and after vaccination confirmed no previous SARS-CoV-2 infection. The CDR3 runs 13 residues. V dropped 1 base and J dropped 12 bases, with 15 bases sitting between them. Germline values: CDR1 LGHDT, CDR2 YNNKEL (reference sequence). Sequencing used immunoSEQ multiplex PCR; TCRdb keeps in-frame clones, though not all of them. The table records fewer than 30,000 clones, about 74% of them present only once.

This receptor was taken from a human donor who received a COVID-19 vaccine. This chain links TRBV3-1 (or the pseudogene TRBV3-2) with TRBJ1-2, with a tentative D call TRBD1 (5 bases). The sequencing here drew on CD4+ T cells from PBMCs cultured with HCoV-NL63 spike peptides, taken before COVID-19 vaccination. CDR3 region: CASSQGSGTPDTF. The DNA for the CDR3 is TGTGCCAGCAGCCAAGGATCCGGGACTCCGGACACCTTC.